This TCR beta chain was sequenced in a study of shared clonotypes between healthy human individuals. Study outcomes and limitations: Researchers sampled blood only, noting tissue repertoires likely differ. Against clonotypes common to all four donors, non-shared ones had lower generation probabilities. It was anticipated that sequencing depth would influence how many clonotypes donors shared.

Comments on this clone: Its antigen is still unknown. This same CDR3 is encoded by further DNA sequences in the sample.

All of the donors resided in Nashville, Tennessee, and each was a Caucasian adult. TCRdb's table, derived via immunoSEQ multiplex PCR, lists solely in-frame clones and lacks some. The sample contains over a million clones, 65% to 75% of which appear only once. Germline CDR1 and CDR2: WSHSY and SAAADI. This CDR3 is built from 14 residues. Trimming took 5 bases from V and 0 from J, leaving 7 bases between them. Sequencing was done on a sample of memory CD4+ T cells sorted from blood. Sample subset: CD45RA-negative fraction. The V and J genes are TRBV10-2 and TRBJ2-2; D gene unclear. This clonotype originated in a man younger than 35 in good health. The CDR3 nucleotides are TGCGCCAGCAGTCTAGATACGAACACCGGGGAGCTGTTTTTT. Translation gives CASSLDTNTGELFF.